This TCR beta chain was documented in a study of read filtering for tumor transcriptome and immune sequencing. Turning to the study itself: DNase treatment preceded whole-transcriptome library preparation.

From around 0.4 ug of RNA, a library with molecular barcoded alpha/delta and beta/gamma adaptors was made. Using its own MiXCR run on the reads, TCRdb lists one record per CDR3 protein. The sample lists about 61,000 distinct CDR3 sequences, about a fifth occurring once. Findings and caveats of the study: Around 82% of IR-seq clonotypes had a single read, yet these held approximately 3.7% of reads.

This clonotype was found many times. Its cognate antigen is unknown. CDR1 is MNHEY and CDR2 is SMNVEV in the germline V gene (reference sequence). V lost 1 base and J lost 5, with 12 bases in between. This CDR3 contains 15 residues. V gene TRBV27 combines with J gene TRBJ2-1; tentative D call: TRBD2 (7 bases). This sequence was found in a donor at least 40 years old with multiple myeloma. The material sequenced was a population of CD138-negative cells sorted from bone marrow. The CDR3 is CASSLLGGANNEQFF. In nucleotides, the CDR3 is TGTGCCAGCAGTTTATTGGGGGGGGCCAACAATGAGCAGTTCTTC.